Below are 28 T cell receptor beta chains sequenced from a single sample in a study of control samples from healthy donors and cancer patients. Clones were sequenced by immunoSEQ multiplex PCR, and TCRdb holds only the in-frame ones, with some missing. The table records about 160,000 clones, nearly 96% of them present only once. Sequenced: blood. These receptors all come from a young woman in good health.

The V and J genes are TRBV6-5 and TRBJ2-7; 8 bases fit TRBD1. There are 14 residues in the CDR3. Germline assignment: CDR1 MNHEY and CDR2 SVGAGI. Trimming took 5 bases from V and 4 from J; bases not matched to a gene: 7. DNA for the CDR3: TGTGCCAGCAGTACCAGGGGGCGCGGGTACGAGCAGTACTTC. This codes for CASSTRGRGYEQYF.

The sample holds one count of this clone. The chain combines TRBV9 with TRBJ1-6, with D perhaps matching TRBD1 (5 bases). Germline values: CDR1 SGDLS, CDR2 YYNGEE. V was clipped by 0 bases and J by 5 bases, with 15 bases between them. This CDR3 comprises 17 residues. The CDR3 spells CASSVAGRASDNSPLHF. In DNA form, the CDR3 reads TGTGCCAGCAGCGTAGCAGGGAGGGCAAGCGATAATTCACCCCTCCACTTT.

The V call is TRBV7-9, the J call TRBJ1-1, with a possible D match to TRBD1 (6 bases). Trimming took off 0 bases at V and 3 bases at J, with 20 bases between the two ends. The germline CDR1 and CDR2 sequences are SEHNR and FQNEAQ (reference sequence). CDR3 length: 18 amino acids. Here the CDR3 DNA reads TGTGCCAGCAGCTTAGCCACGACATGGACAGCGGGAGACACTGAAGCTTTCTTT. Protein product: CASSLATTWTAGDTEAFF. The entire variable domain, with the rest obtained from reference TRBV7-9 and TRBJ1-1, is as follows: DTGVSQNPRHKITKRGQNVTFRCDPISEHNRLYWYRQTLGQGPEFLTYFQNEAQLEKSRLLSDRFSAERPKGSFSTLEIQRTEQGDSAMYLCASSLATTWTAGDTEAFFGQGTRLTVV.

The CDR3 loop is CATSALGYASPLHF. In DNA, the CDR3 is TGTGCCACCAGCGCACTGGGATATGCCTCACCCCTCCACTTT. This chain links TRBV15 with TRBJ1-6, with D uncertain. CDR1 is LNHNV, CDR2 YYDKDF, per germline (reference sequence). The V end lost 5 bases, the J end lost 10 bases, and 15 bases lay between the germline ends. This CDR3 comprises 14 residues.

The chain combines TRBV30 with TRBJ2-7; D remains ambiguous. Trimming removed 5 bases at V and 10 bases at J, with 18 bases between. The CDR3 is made up of 12 amino acids. Germline lookup yields CDR1 GTSNPN and CDR2 SVGIG (reference sequence). Here the CDR3 DNA reads TGTGCCTGGGCAAGGCAAAGCGCTTCACAGTACTTC. As protein: CAWARQSASQYF. Combining the CDR3 with reference TRBV30 and TRBJ2-7 gives the whole variable domain SQTIHQWPATLVQPVGSPLSLECTVEGTSNPNLYWYRQAAGRGLQLLFYSVGIGQISSEVPQNLSASRPQDRQFILSSKKLLLSDSGFYLCAWARQSASQYFGPGTRLTVT.

The chain carries TRBV6-4 and TRBJ2-1, with TRBD2 matching over 11 bases. The V gene's germline CDR1 is MRHNA and CDR2 SNTAGT. The CDR3 is 15 residues long. V dropped 3 bases and J dropped 4; count of bases not matched to a gene: 2. The CDR3 nucleotides read TGTGCCAGCAGTGAAACTAGCGGGGGTTACAATGAGCAGTTCTTC. It is translated as CASSETSGGYNEQFF.

The CDR3 nucleotides are TGTGCTAGTGGTTTGTCCATTCCGGGACCATTTAGCAATCAGCCCCAGCATTTT. This gives the protein CASGLSIPGPFSNQPQHF. This chain links TRBV12-5 with TRBJ1-5; D possibly corresponds to TRBD1 (5 bases). Germline V gene sequence: CDR1 LGHNT, CDR2 FRNRAP. The length of the CDR3 is 18 residues. With 2 bases removed from V and 0 bases from J, the gap between germline ends came to 17 bases.

The chain recombines TRBV3-1 (or the pseudogene TRBV3-2) with TRBJ2-3, with 10 positions matching TRBD2. The junction had 3 bases not matched to a gene; V was cut back by 0 bases and J by 3 bases. CDR1 and CDR2 from the germline V gene are LGHDT and YNNKEL (reference sequence). The CDR3 is 16 residues long. This CDR3 is CASSQDIAGGTDTQYF. DNA for the CDR3: TGTGCCAGCAGCCAAGATATAGCGGGAGGAACAGATACGCAGTATTTT.

The chain joins TRBV5-5 to TRBJ2-7, with D possibly TRBD1 on 6 matching bases. Trimming took 4 bases from V and 2 from J, leaving 10 bases between them. CDR1 and CDR2 (germline): SGHKS, YYEKEE (reference sequence). CDR3 length: 13 amino acids. CDR3 coding DNA: TGTGCCAGCAGCGCCACAGGGACCTACGAGCAGTACTTC. It translates to CASSATGTYEQYF.

The chain is built from TRBV20-1 and TRBJ2-1, with TRBD1 matching over 8 bases. Losses at the gene ends were 3 bases for V and 2 bases for J; bases not matched to a gene: 3. Germline-derived CDR1 and CDR2 are DFQATT and SNEGSKA (reference sequence). This CDR3 has 14 residues. The CDR3 loop reads CSASSRGPYNEQFF. CDR3 coding DNA: TGCAGTGCTAGTAGCAGGGGGCCCTACAATGAGCAGTTCTTC.

The V and J genes are TRBV19 and TRBJ1-2; 9 bases align to TRBD1. The V gene end was trimmed by 6 bases and the J gene end by 6 bases; junction bases not matched to a gene: 5. The CDR3 has 13 residues. Germline CDR1 and CDR2: LNHDA and SQIVND (reference sequence). Here the CDR3 reads CASRDRTGDGYTF. As DNA, the CDR3 is TGTGCCAGTAGGGATAGGACAGGGGATGGCTACACCTTC.

This chain uses TRBV4-1 with TRBJ1-2; D gene ambiguous. This CDR3 has 13 residues. The V end was cut by 0 bases, the J end by 4 bases, with 6 bases between. CDR1 and CDR2 from the germline V gene are MGHRA and YSYEKL. The CDR3 nucleotides are TGCGCCAGCAGCCAAGATCGATCCTATGGCTACACCTTC. It codes for CASSQDRSYGYTF.

The J gene is TRBJ2-2, the V gene TRBV7-3; D is uncertain. The V end was cut by 5 bases, the J end by 8 bases, with 6 bases between. The CDR3 extends over 11 amino acids. From germline, CDR1 is SGHTA and CDR2 FQGTGA. CDR3: CASSHEGELFF. CDR3 bases: TGTGCCAGCAGCCACGAGGGGGAGCTGTTTTTT.

This chain links TRBV3-1 (or the pseudogene TRBV3-2) with TRBJ1-3; D unclear. Trimming left V 0 bases short and J 0 bases short, with 12 bases between. This CDR3 contains 17 residues. Germline CDR1 reads LGHDT; CDR2 reads YNNKEL (reference sequence). The CDR3 loop is CASSQDRGFGSGNTIYF. The CDR3 DNA sequence: TGTGCCAGCAGCCAAGATAGAGGGTTTGGCTCTGGAAACACCATATATTTT.

The chain carries TRBV20-1 and TRBJ2-5; D is unresolved. The CDR3 extends over 10 amino acids. V lost 2 bases to trimming and J lost 5 bases, with 3 bases between them. The germline CDR1 and CDR2 sequences are DFQATT and SNEGSKA (reference sequence). The DNA for the CDR3 is TGCAGTGCTAGATACGAGACCCAGTACTTC. Its translation is CSARYETQYF.

The chain's CDR3 is CASSPASGEETQYF. In nucleotides, the CDR3 is TGTGCCAGCTCACCAGCCTCCGGTGAAGAGACCCAGTACTTC. The genes are TRBV18 and TRBJ2-5; D is unresolved. Germline V CDR1 and CDR2: KGHSH, LQKENI. This CDR3 is built from 14 residues. V shed 2 bases and J shed 3 bases, with 10 bases lying between them.

The chain recombines TRBV28 with TRBJ1-2; 7 nucleotides match TRBD1. Germline CDR1 MDHEN, CDR2 SYDVKM. The CDR3 is made up of 15 amino acids. V lost 1 base to trimming and J lost 5 bases; unmatched junction nucleotides: 7. CDR3 in DNA: TGTGCCAGCAGTTTATTTCACAGGGGTGGTTATGGCTACACCTTC. Protein sequence: CASSLFHRGGYGYTF.

CDR3 region: CASIGGQGPPGNYGYTF. CDR3 nucleotide sequence: TGTGCCAGCATCGGTGGACAGGGGCCCCCGGGGAACTATGGCTACACCTTC. V and J are TRBV28 and TRBJ1-2, with 9 bases identical to TRBD1. Germline trimming cut 7 bases from V and 2 bases from J; bases unmatched to any gene: 14. CDR3 length: 17 residues. CDR1 MDHEN and CDR2 SYDVKM come from the germline V gene.

The chain links TRBV24-1 to TRBJ2-1, with D possibly matching TRBD1 (6 bases). Per the germline V gene, CDR1 is KGHDR and CDR2 is SFDVKD. V was pared by 4 bases and J by 6 bases, with 12 bases between. CDR3 length: 14 residues. CDR3 protein: CATSEWTEPNEQFF. The CDR3 DNA reads as TGTGCCACCAGTGAGTGGACAGAGCCCAATGAGCAGTTCTTC.

This chain joins TRBV12-5 and TRBJ1-1, with D uncertain. The germline V gene encodes CDR1 LGHNT and CDR2 FRNRAP. With 0 bases removed from V and 1 base from J, the gap between germline ends came to 12 bases. The CDR3 covers 16 residues. The CDR3: CASGLVDTEGNTEAFF. The DNA for the CDR3 is TGTGCTAGTGGTTTGGTTGATACAGAGGGGAACACTGAAGCTTTCTTT.

V and J are TRBV18 and TRBJ2-2; 7 bases agree with TRBD2. Germline assignment: CDR1 KGHSH and CDR2 LQKENI. The CDR3 has 19 residues. The J segment lost 4 bases and the V segment lost 3 bases, leaving 17 bases of the junction unmatched. CDR3 DNA: TGTGCCAGCTCACCCCCACGGGGGTTTGGCGGGAGCGGCACCGGGGAGCTGTTTTTT. Translating gives CASSPPRGFGGSGTGELFF. The full variable domain, with the rest looked up from reference TRBV18 and TRBJ2-2, is NAGVMQNPRHLVRRRGQEARLRCSPMKGHSHVYWYRQLPEEGLKFMVYLQKENIIDESGMPKERFSAEFPKEGPSILRIQQVVRGDSAAYFCASSPPRGFGGSGTGELFFGEGSRLTVL.

The chain has TRBV3-1 (or the pseudogene TRBV3-2) and TRBJ1-5; TRBD1 matches 8 bases. The ends lost 1 base at V and 1 base at J; junction bases unmatched: 12. Germline CDR1 LGHDT, CDR2 YNNKEL (reference sequence). The CDR3 totals 19 residues. The CDR3 region is CASSQGQGWSATSNQPQHF. DNA of the CDR3: TGTGCCAGCAGCCAAGGACAGGGGTGGTCAGCGACGAGCAATCAGCCCCAGCATTTT.

The chain recombines TRBV30 with TRBJ2-6; perhaps TRBD1 as D (6 bases). Germline V CDR1 and CDR2: GTSNPN, SVGIG (reference sequence). With 0 bases removed from V and 0 bases from J, the gap between germline ends came to 18 bases. The CDR3 length is 19 residues. CDR3 DNA sequence: TGTGCCTGGAGTGTACTAGGCAGGGGCCGCCGCTCTGGGGCCAACGTCCTGACTTTC. It specifies CAWSVLGRGRRSGANVLTF. Full variable domain (outside the CDR3, taken from reference TRBV30 and TRBJ2-6): SQTIHQWPATLVQPVGSPLSLECTVEGTSNPNLYWYRQAAGRGLQLLFYSVGIGQISSEVPQNLSASRPQDRQFILSSKKLLLSDSGFYLCAWSVLGRGRRSGANVLTFGAGSRLTVL.

CDR3 sequence (DNA): TGTGCCAGCAGCTTGCCCTTGGTGGCCGGGGAGCTGTTTTTT. This codes for CASSLPLVAGELFF. The chain combines TRBV7-9 with TRBJ2-2; no clear D. Trimming shortened V by 3 bases and J by 6 bases, and 11 bases separated the two germline ends. CDR1 is SEHNR and CDR2 is FQNEAQ in the germline V gene (reference sequence). CDR3 length: 14 amino acids.

The J gene is TRBJ2-2, the V gene TRBV2; possibly TRBD1 for D (6 bases). CDR1 and CDR2 (germline): SNHLY, FYNNEI. V gave up 5 bases and J gave up 0 bases, with 16 bases separating them. This CDR3 comprises 17 residues. The CDR3 is CASSLVQGQTNTGELFF. The CDR3 region has the DNA TGTGCCAGCAGTTTAGTTCAGGGGCAGACGAACACCGGGGAGCTGTTTTTT. The complete variable domain, with remaining parts taken from reference TRBV2 and TRBJ2-2, reads EPEVTQTPSHQVTQMGQEVILRCVPISNHLYFYWYRQILGQKVEFLVSFYNNEISEKSEIFDDQFSVERPDGSNFTLKIRSTKLEDSAMYFCASSLVQGQTNTGELFFGEGSRLTVL.

The chain combines TRBV9 with TRBJ2-1; 7 nucleotides match TRBD2. The V gene's germline CDR1 is SGDLS and CDR2 YYNGEE. V dropped 4 bases and J dropped 0; count of bases not matched to a gene: 7. CDR3 length equals 16 residues. The CDR3: CASSISSGISYNEQFF. The CDR3 DNA follows: TGTGCCAGCAGCATATCTAGCGGAATCTCCTACAATGAGCAGTTCTTC. Together with reference TRBV9 and TRBJ2-1, the CDR3 gives the full variable domain: DSGVTQTPKHLITATGQRVTLRCSPRSGDLSVYWYQQSLDQGLQFLIQYYNGEERAKGNILERFSAQQFPDLHSELNLSSLELGDSALYFCASSISSGISYNEQFFGPGTRLTVL.

This chain connects TRBV12-3 or TRBV12-4 to TRBJ1-1; possible D gene TRBD1, 6 bases. Trimming shortened V by 6 bases and J by 3 bases, and 11 bases separated the two germline ends. The CDR3 runs to 13 residues. CDR3 amino acids: CASRTTGYTEAFF. Here the CDR3 DNA reads TGTGCCAGCAGAACTACAGGGTACACTGAAGCTTTCTTT.

This clone is a singleton in its sample. V is TRBV5-1 and J is TRBJ2-7; 9 nucleotides line up with TRBD2. This CDR3 region has 15 residues. The V gene's germline CDR1 is SGHRS and CDR2 YFSETQ. The J segment lost 2 bases and the V segment lost 4 bases, leaving 7 bases of the junction unmatched. The CDR3 DNA reads TGCGCCAGCAGCCCGCTGGCTAGCGGGGCCTACGAGCAGTACTTC. It codes for CASSPLASGAYEQYF.